The text below deals with one TCR beta chain. This clone came up a few times. Its antigen remains undetermined. Within one base of it there is no much larger clone, and no base qualities were kept. This record comes from a study of shared T cell receptors in the human thymus (dated by TCRdb to the early 2020s). Regarding the complete study: The study investigated the way shared, self-reactive T-cell receptor alpha chains are produced in the human thymus.

The junction shows trimming of 3 bases on V and 0 bases on J, and the gene matches do not reach 6 bases of it. From the germline V gene, CDR1 is SGHTA and CDR2 is FQGNSA. CDR3 length: 17 amino acids, cysteine to phenylalanine. Solely the CDR3 DNA is kept, with 51 bases framed from the first base. Libraries were prepared through the immunoSEQ multiplex PCR assay. TCRdb carries this immuneACCESS record with in-frame sequences only. Its versions omit some clonotypes, under half of them owing to an unresolved V gene in the studies checked, with the rest unexplained. Present in this sample are about 660,000 clones, 70% to 90% of which were seen just once. 0.0095% to 0.011% of the sample is held by the ten biggest clonotypes. This same sample was also taken into another study, of human thymus T cells. The second investigation adds: Immunologically healthy infants undergoing open corrective cardiac surgery for congenital heart defects in Finland were used as donors. The thymus tissue came from surgical resects taken out during corrective cardiac surgery. Biased V and J gene segment usage appeared to be present in both thymic and peripheral blood repertoires. According to the related research, thymic TCR repertoires were highly overlapping among unrelated individuals. The study characterized TCR alpha and beta repertoires from about 8 infant thymus samples and a few related peripheral blood samples. Donor ages ranged from about 6 to 250 days, and the cohort comprised six male and two female infants. Thymocytes were mechanically released from the tissue and were stored as pellets of 10-30 million cells at -70 degrees C. Genomic DNA was extracted from frozen cell pellets with a QIAsymphony instrument. The immunoSEQ multiplex PCR assay was used to amplify the TCRB and TCRAD loci from a standardized quantity of quality-controlled genomic DNA. The V(D)J region was spanned by amplicons of a length sufficient to cover the CDR3 and to identify V and J genes. The commercial immunoSEQ service was used to sequence amplicons on an Illumina platform. Primer bias and sequencing errors were corrected as previously described, and TCRAD and TCRB were defined on the basis of the IMGT database. Analysis of the repertoires was done with immunoSEQ Analyzer 3.0 and VDJTools and included basic statistics, V/J segment usage, diversity estimates, rarefaction and pairwise overlap. Diversity was estimated with Chao1, ChaoE, Efron-Thisted, Shannon and inverse Simpson indices, and also on datasets down-sampled to the smallest sample. Repertoire overlap used strict matching of CDR3 nucleotide sequence, V gene and J gene, with Jaccard-based multidimensional scaling clustering. On average, thymus samples gave 750,000 to 950,000 unique TCRB clonotypes, whereas blood samples gave some 84,000.

The sequenced sample consisted of thymocytes. This receptor chain uses TRBV7-2 and TRBJ2-2; a stretch of 8 junction bases matches TRBD2. This clonotype was obtained from a boy under two years old with a congenital heart defect. Donor details come from another sample of the same person, matched by shared clones. The nucleotides read TGTGCCAGCAGCTTTCCCCCGACTAGCGCGAACACCGGGGAGCTGTTTTTT. Its protein product is CASSFPPTSANTGELFF.